This is a list of T cell receptor beta chains from one sample in a study of T cell responses to AZD1222 COVID-19 vaccine. This table comes from immunoSEQ multiplex PCR, and its TCRdb copy is limited to in-frame clones, with some not included. The table includes 100,000 to 150,000 clones, about 90% detected once. This material consisted of peripheral blood, taken on day 0 of MenACWY control vaccination. These receptors were taken from an adult in good health. The CDR3 runs from the conserved cysteine through the conserved F or W. A D gene is named only where the DNA matches it firmly.

length,D,J,V,CDR3,DNA
17,TRBD1,TRBJ1-6,TRBV4-1,CASSQDPGQGRNSPLHF,TGCGCCAGCAGCCAAGATCCGGGACAGGGGCGCAATTCACCCCTCCACTTT
13,TRBD1,TRBJ1-1,TRBV12-3/TRBV12-4,CASRDTGETEAFF,TGTGCCAGCAGGGATACAGGGGAGACTGAAGCTTTCTTT
14,NA,TRBJ1-6,TRBV18,CASSRGQDNSPLHF,TGTGCCAGCTCACGGGGGCAGGACAATTCACCCCTCCACTTT
15,NA,TRBJ2-7,TRBV18,CASSPYTGTTYEQYF,TGTGCCAGCTCACCATATACCGGGACAACCTACGAGCAGTACTTC
15,NA,TRBJ1-4,TRBV28,CASTSAGTLGEKLFF,TGTGCCAGCACTTCTGCGGGGACTTTAGGTGAAAAACTGTTTTTT
15,TRBD1,TRBJ2-2,TRBV28,CASSWQGANTGELFF,TGTGCCAGCAGTTGGCAGGGGGCGAACACCGGGGAGCTGTTTTTT
14,TRBD1,TRBJ2-7,TRBV7-9,CASSFPGGVNEQYF,TGTGCCAGCAGCTTTCCAGGGGGAGTCAACGAGCAGTACTTC
19,TRBD1,TRBJ1-6,TRBV4-2,CASSQSTQAGQALDPPLHF,TGTGCCAGCAGCCAAAGTACCCAAGCCGGACAGGCCTTGGATCCGCCCCTCCACTTT
13,NA,TRBJ1-5,TRBV19,CASSMAGGPPQHF,TGTGCCAGTAGTATGGCGGGGGGTCCGCCCCAGCATTTT
12,NA,TRBJ1-2,TRBV28,CASSSDMTGYTF,TGTGCCAGCAGCTCTGACATGACTGGCTACACCTTC
14,TRBD1,TRBJ1-1,TRBV6-5,CASIRTGRNTEAFF,TGTGCCAGCATACGGACAGGGCGGAATACTGAAGCTTTCTTT
14,TRBD1,TRBJ1-1,TRBV6-5,CASSNRQGIAEAFF,TGTGCCAGCAGTAACCGACAGGGGATCGCTGAAGCTTTCTTT
13,NA,TRBJ2-7,TRBV24-1,CATSDLNGYEQYF,TGTGCCACCAGTGATTTGAACGGATACGAGCAGTACTTC
17,TRBD1,TRBJ2-4,TRBV19,CASSIELPGGAKNIQYF,TGTGCCAGTAGTATAGAATTGCCAGGGGGAGCCAAAAACATTCAGTACTTC
15,NA,TRBJ2-1,TRBV19,CASSITAISYNEQFF,TGTGCCAGTAGTATAACAGCGATCTCCTACAATGAGCAGTTCTTC
15,TRBD2,TRBJ2-3,TRBV10-3,CAISGTSGDADTQYF,TGTGCCATCAGCGGGACTAGCGGGGATGCCGATACGCAGTATTTT